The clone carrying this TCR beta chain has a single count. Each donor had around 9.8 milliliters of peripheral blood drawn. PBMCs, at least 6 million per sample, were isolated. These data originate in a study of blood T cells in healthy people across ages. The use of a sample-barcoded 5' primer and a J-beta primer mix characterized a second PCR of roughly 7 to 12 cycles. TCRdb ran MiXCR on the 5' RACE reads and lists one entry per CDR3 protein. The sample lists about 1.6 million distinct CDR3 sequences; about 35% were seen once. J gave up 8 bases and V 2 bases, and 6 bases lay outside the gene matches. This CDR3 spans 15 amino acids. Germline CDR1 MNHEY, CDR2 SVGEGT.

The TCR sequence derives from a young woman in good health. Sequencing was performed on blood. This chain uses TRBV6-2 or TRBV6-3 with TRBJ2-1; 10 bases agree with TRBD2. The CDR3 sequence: CASSYLAGAPHEQFF. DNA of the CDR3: TGTGCCAGCAGTTACCTAGCGGGGGCCCCCCATGAGCAGTTCTTC.